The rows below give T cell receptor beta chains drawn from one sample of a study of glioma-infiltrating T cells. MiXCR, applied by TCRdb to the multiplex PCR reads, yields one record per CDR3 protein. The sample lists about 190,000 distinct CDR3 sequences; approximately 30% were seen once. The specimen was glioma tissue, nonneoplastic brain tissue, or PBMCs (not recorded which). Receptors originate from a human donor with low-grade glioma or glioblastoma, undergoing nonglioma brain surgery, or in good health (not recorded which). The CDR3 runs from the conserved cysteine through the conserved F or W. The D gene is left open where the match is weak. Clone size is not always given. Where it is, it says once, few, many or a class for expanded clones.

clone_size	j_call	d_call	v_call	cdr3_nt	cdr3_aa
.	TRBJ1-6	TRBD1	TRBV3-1	TGTGCCAGCAACCCCCTATTGGACAGGGCAGGCTCACCCCTCCACTTT	CASNPLLDRAGSPLHF
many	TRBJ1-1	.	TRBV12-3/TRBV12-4	TGTGCCAGCAGTTTATTCGGAGAGAACACTGAAGCTTTCTTT	CASSLFGENTEAFF
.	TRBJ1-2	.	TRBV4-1	TGCGCCAGCAGTCACCAGGGGAAGTTTCATGGCTACACCTTC	CASSHQGKFHGYTF
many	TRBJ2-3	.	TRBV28	TGTGCCAGCAGTGTCCCCAGCACAGATACGCAGTATTTT	CASSVPSTDTQYF
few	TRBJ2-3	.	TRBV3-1	TGTGCCAGCAGCCAAGCGCCCAGCGGAACAGATACGCAGTATTTT	CASSQAPSGTDTQYF
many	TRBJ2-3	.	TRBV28	TGTGCCAGCAACTACCGGAGGAGCACAGATACGCAGTATTTT	CASNYRRSTDTQYF
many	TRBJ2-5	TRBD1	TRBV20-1	TGCAGTGGCCTACGGACAGGGCAGGAGACCCAGTACTTC	CSGLRTGQETQYF
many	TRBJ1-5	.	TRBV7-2	TGTGCCAGCAGCCTTTATCAAAGGCAGCCCCAGCATTTT	CASSLYQRQPQHF
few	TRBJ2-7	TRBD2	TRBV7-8	TGTGCCAGCAGCTTAGGCCTCGTGGGGACTAGCGGGTCCGTCTCCTACGAGCAGTACTTC	CASSLGLVGTSGSVSYEQYF
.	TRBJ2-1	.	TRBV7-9	TGTGCCAGCAGCCCAGGGGTTAGGGACTACAATGAGCAGTTCTTC	CASSPGVRDYNEQFF
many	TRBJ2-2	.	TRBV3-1	TGTGCCAGCAGCCAAGGGGCTGCCGGGGAGCTGTTTTTT	CASSQGAAGELFF
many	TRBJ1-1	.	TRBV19	TGTGCCAGTAGTAATCGTCGGGGATACACTGAAGCTTTCTTT	CASSNRRGYTEAFF
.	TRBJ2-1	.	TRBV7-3	TGTGCCAGCAGCTTAGAAGCCGCGAACAATGAGCAGTTCTTC	CASSLEAANNEQFF
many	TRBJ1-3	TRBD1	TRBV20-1	TGCAGTGCTAGAGGAGGGGGCGAATCTGGAAACACCATATATTTT	CSARGGGESGNTIYF
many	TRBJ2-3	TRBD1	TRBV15	TGTGCCACTACCAGACAGGGGGGAGCAGATACGCAGTATTTT	CATTRQGGADTQYF
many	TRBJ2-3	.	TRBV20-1	TGCAGTGCTCAAGGGGGGGGGCAGGGCACAGATACGCAGTATTTT	CSAQGGGQGTDTQYF
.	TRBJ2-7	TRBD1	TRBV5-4	TGTGCCAGCAGTCGGACAGGTAGTATCCACGAGCAGTACTTC	CASSRTGSIHEQYF
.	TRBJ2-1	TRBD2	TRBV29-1	TGCAGCGTTGCATCGACTAGCGGCGATGAGCAGTTCTTC	CSVASTSGDEQFF
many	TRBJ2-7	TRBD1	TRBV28	TGTGCCAGCAGTTTCCCAAGGACAGGGCGGTACGAGCAGTACTTC	CASSFPRTGRYEQYF
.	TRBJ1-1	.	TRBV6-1	TGTGCCAGCAGCCCCGCAGGGTGTCATGGTGAAGCCTTCTTT	CASSPAGCHGEAFF
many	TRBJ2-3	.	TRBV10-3	TGTGCCATCAGTGAGATTTCGAGCGGGACATTATCAGATACGCAGTATTTT	CAISEISSGTLSDTQYF
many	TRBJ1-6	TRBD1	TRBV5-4	TGTGCCAGCAGCAGCCGGGACAGGGTAAATTCACCCCTCCACTTT	CASSSRDRVNSPLHF
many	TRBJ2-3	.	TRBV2	TGTGCCAGCAGTGAGTCCAGAAGGCAAGGAGATACGCAGTATTTT	CASSESRRQGDTQYF
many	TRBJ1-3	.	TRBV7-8	TGCGGTTCCGGGGGCAGTTCTGGAAACACCATATATTTT	CGSGGSSGNTIYF
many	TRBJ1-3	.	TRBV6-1	TGTGCCAGCAGTGGCTCTGGAAACACCATATATTTT	CASSGSGNTIYF
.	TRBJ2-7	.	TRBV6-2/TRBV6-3	TGTGCCGGTTCGTATGGGGGGCCCTCTGAGCAGTACTTC	CAGSYGGPSEQYF
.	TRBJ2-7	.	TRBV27	TGTGCCAGCGCCCCGGGAAGGGCCTCCTACGAGCAGTACTTC	CASAPGRASYEQYF
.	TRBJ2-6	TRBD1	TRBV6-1	TGTGCCAGCAGTCTATCGAGGACAGGGATTAAGTCTGGGGCCAACGTCCTGACTTTC	CASSLSRTGIKSGANVLTF
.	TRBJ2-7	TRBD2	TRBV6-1	TGTGCCAGTAGTGAACGCGGGGGAGGGATCGAGCAGTACTTC	CASSERGGGIEQYF
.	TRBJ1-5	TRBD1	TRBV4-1	TGCGCCAGCGGCCAAGACAGGGGCTTGAGGACGACCCAGCATTTT	CASGQDRGLRTTQHF
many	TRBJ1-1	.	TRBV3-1	TGTGCCAGCAGCCCTTACACAGGGCTTGAAGCTTTCTTT	CASSPYTGLEAFF
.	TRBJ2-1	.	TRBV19	TGTGCCAGTAGTACTCGCGGAGACAATGAGCAGTTCTTC	CASSTRGDNEQFF
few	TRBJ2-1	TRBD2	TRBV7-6	TGTGCCAGCAGTAAAAGCAGCGGGGGCTACAATGAGCAGTTCTTC	CASSKSSGGYNEQFF
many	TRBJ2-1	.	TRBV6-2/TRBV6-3	TGTGCCAGCAGTTACGCTATGAGGGGTGAGCAGTTCTTC	CASSYAMRGEQFF
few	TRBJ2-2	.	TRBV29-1	TGCAGCGTTCTTAGGGACGTCCCCGGGGAGCTGTTTTTT	CSVLRDVPGELFF
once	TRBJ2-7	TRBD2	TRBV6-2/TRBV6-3	TGTGCCAGCACTTCCCCTCCCACTAGCGGGAGTATCTACGAGCAGTACTTC	CASTSPPTSGSIYEQYF
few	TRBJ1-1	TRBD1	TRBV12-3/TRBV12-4	TGTGCCAGCAGTTTATCCCGGGACAGGGGACCCACTGAAGCTTTCTTT	CASSLSRDRGPTEAFF